This TCR beta chain was sequenced during a study of T-cell memory formation after mild COVID-19. Study context: TCR clustering was largely donor specific.

The authors produced TCR alpha and TCR beta cDNA libraries with sample barcodes and UMIs by 5'RACE using constant-segment primers. TCRdb re-analysed the 5' RACE reads in MiXCR, keeping a single row per CDR3 protein. The table shows 100,000 to 150,000 distinct CDR3 sequences, with approximately 15% occurring only once. The study's findings and limits: For contracting clones, CD4+ ones sat mainly in CM and EM, CD8+ in EMRA.

The CDR3 is 15 residues long. Between the trimmed V and J ends, which lost 1 base and 3 bases, there was a span of 12 bases. The germline CDR1 and CDR2 sequences are LGHNA and YNFKEQ. The table lists this clonotype with many counts. Its specificity is not known. This receptor was obtained from an adult woman who had mild COVID-19 (a few samples of this study predate the infection). Cell type and time point are not known. The J gene is TRBJ1-2, the V gene TRBV4-2; D not resolved. Source material: PBMCs or a T cell subset sorted from them (not recorded which). In DNA, the CDR3 is TGTGCCAGCAGCCAAGGAGCCGGGGTGGACTATGGCTACACCTTC. Amino acids: CASSQGAGVDYGYTF.